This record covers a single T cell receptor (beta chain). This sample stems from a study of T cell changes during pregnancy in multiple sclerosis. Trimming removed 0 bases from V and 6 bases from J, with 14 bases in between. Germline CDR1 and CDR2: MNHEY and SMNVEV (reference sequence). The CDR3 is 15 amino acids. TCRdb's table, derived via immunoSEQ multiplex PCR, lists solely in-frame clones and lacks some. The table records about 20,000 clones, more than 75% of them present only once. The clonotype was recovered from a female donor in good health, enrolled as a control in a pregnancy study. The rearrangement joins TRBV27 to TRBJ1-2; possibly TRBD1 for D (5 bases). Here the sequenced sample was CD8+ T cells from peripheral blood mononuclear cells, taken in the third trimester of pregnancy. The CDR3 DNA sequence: TGTGCCAGCAGTTTATCGAGGGGAGGTTTGAATGGCTACACCTTC. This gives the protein CASSLSRGGLNGYTF.